Listed here are 3 T cell receptor beta chains from one sample, sequenced in a study of Graves' ophthalmopathy and Graves' hyperthyroidism. Amplification of TCR beta CDR3 regions used RNA transcripts. After a first-round RT-PCR with HTBI primers, a second-round multiplex PCR was run. TCRdb reprocessed the multiplex PCR reads via MiXCR and lists one record per CDR3 protein. Of approximately 540,000 distinct CDR3 sequences listed, approximately 35% were seen once; the top ten hold over 3.5%. Sequenced sample: peripheral blood or thyroid tissue (not recorded which). The receptors derive from an adult man with Graves' hyperthyroidism.

The chain carries TRBV15 and TRBJ1-5; maybe TRBD1 (6 bases). The CDR3 is 17 residues long. Trimming took off 0 bases at V and 3 bases at J, with 15 bases between the two ends. CDR1 and CDR2 from the germline V gene are LNHNV and YYDKDF (reference sequence). The CDR3 loop is CATSRDRPGAPNQPQHF. In DNA, the CDR3 is TGTGCCACCAGCAGAGATCGGCCAGGGGCCCCCAATCAGCCCCAGCATTTT.

The CDR3 DNA reads as TGTGCCAGCAGTGGGACTAGCGGGAGAGGGAACTACGAGCAGTACTTC. It encodes CASSGTSGRGNYEQYF. The gene calls are TRBV6-1 and TRBJ2-7, with 13 bases fitting TRBD2. The J segment lost 3 bases and the V segment lost 4 bases, leaving 6 bases of the junction unmatched. The CDR3 is 16 residues long. Germline assignment: CDR1 MNHNS and CDR2 SASEGT.

This clonotype was detected once. The chain carries TRBV29-1 and TRBJ2-7, with D tentatively TRBD2 (5 bases). Trimming left V 0 bases short and J 3 bases short, with 12 bases between. The CDR3 has 14 residues. Germline V gene data show CDR1 as SQVTM and CDR2 as ANQGSEA. Here the CDR3 DNA reads TGCAGCGTTGAAGATTCCCGGAGGAACTACGAGCAGTACTTC. Translating gives CSVEDSRRNYEQYF.